What follows are 3 T cell receptor beta chains derived from one specimen sequenced in a study of shared clonotypes between healthy human individuals. Here immunoSEQ multiplex PCR was the method, and the copy in TCRdb shows in-frame clones only, minus some. The profile shows millions of clones, about 95% of them singletons. Terminally differentiated effector memory CD45RA+ cells were left out of the naive CD8 fraction, which was CD45RO-negative and positively selected for CCR7. The specimen was naive CD8+ T cells sorted from blood. These receptors were collected from a man between 18 and 29 years old in good health.

The V and J genes are TRBV28 and TRBJ2-7; D assignment may be TRBD1 or TRBD2 (5 bases each). V shed 7 bases and J shed 5 bases, with 15 bases lying between them. Germline CDR1 reads MDHEN; CDR2 reads SYDVKM. The CDR3 totals 13 residues. The CDR3 DNA is TGTGCCAGCATATTGAGGGGAAAGAACGAGCAGTACTTC. Its translation: CASILRGKNEQYF.

J is TRBJ1-5 and V is TRBV11-2; D perhaps matches TRBD1 (5 bases). V lost 5 bases and J lost 5, with 13 bases in between. Germline V gives CDR1 SGHAT, CDR2 FQNNGV. This CDR3 is 14 amino acids long. This CDR3 reads CASSGRGADQPQHF. The CDR3 DNA is TGTGCCAGCAGCGGACGCGGGGCGGATCAGCCCCAGCATTTT.

The gene calls are TRBV5-4 and TRBJ1-4, with 7 bases fitting TRBD1. CDR1 and CDR2 (germline): SGHNT, YYREEE (reference sequence). V lost 2 bases, J lost 5 bases, and 9 bases stayed unmatched. CDR3 size: 16 residues. The CDR3 spells CASSFAPGQLNEKLFF. In nucleotides, the CDR3 is TGTGCCAGCAGCTTCGCCCCGGGACAGCTAAATGAAAAACTGTTTTTT.